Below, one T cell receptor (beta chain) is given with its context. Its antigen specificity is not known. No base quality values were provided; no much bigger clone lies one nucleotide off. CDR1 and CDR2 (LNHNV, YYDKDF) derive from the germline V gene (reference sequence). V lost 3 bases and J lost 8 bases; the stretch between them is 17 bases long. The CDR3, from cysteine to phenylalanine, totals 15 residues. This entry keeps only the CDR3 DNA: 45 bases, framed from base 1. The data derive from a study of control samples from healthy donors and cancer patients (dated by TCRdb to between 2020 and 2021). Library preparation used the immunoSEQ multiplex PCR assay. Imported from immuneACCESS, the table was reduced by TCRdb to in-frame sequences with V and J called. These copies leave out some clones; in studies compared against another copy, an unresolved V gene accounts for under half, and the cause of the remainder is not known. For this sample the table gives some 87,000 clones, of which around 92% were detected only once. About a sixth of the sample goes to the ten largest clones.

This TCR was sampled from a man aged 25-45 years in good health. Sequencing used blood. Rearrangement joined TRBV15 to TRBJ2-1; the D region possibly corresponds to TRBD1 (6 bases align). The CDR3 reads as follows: CATSRDIRGNDEQFF. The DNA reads TGTGCCACCAGCAGGGACATCAGGGGAAACGATGAGCAGTTCTTC.